The source of this TCR beta chain is a study of CD8 T cells in Susac syndrome. Random-hexamer reverse transcription was applied to roughly 0.5 to 1 ug RNA. TCRdb called the immunoSEQ multiplex PCR reads again in MiXCR, with one record for every CDR3 protein. The sample records roughly 190,000 distinct CDR3 sequences, less than 95% being singletons. Sequenced material: CD4+ T cells from PBMCs. The TCR was taken from a human donor in good health.

The CDR3 DNA reads TGTGCCAGCAGTGGGGCAGGGGCTCGCAATCAGCCCCAGCATTTT. Its translation: CASSGAGARNQPQHF. V and J are TRBV2 and TRBJ1-5, with D tentatively TRBD1 (6 bases). Looked up from germline, CDR1 is SNHLY and CDR2 is FYNNEI. Trimming stripped 4 bases from V and 2 bases from J, with 12 bases between. The CDR3 contains 15 residues.